This note documents a single T cell receptor beta chain sequence. What it binds is not known. This specimen comes from a study of T cell responses to AZD1222 COVID-19 vaccine. Using immunoSEQ multiplex PCR, the repertoire was profiled, and TCRdb retains in-frame clones only, with some absent. This sample has 60,000 to 65,000 clones; over 80% occur once, and the top ten carry around 7.5%. The CDR3 is 16 amino acids. CDR1 and CDR2 from the germline V gene are SGHRS and YFSETQ. With 3 bases clipped from V and 0 bases from J, the junction kept 3 bases outside the gene matches. General study findings and limits: Nearly half of spike-specific TCRs reportedly target unmutated variant regions.

The chain couples TRBV5-1 to TRBJ2-1; 10 positions agree with TRBD1. The sample consisted of peripheral blood, taken on day 0 of AZD1222 vaccination. The sequence was obtained from an adult in good health. The CDR3 loop is CASSWGDRGSYNEQFF. Here the CDR3 DNA reads TGCGCCAGCAGCTGGGGGGACAGGGGCTCCTACAATGAGCAGTTCTTC.